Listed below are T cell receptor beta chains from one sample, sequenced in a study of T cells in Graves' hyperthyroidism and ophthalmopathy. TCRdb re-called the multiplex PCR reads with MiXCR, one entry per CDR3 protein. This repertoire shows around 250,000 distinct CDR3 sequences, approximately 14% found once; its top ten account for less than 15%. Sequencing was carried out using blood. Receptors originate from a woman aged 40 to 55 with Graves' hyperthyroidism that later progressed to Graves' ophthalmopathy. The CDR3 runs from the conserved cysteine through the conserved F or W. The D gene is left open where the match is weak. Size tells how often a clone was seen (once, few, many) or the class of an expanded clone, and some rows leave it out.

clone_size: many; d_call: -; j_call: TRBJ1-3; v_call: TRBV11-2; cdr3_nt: TGTGCCAGCAGGGCGTTGTTCGGGAACTCTGGAAACACCATATATTTT; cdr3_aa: CASRALFGNSGNTIYF
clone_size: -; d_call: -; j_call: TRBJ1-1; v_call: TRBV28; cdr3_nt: TGTGCCAGCAGTCCTCCATTACAGGGGAACACTGAAGCTTTCTTT; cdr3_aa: CASSPPLQGNTEAFF
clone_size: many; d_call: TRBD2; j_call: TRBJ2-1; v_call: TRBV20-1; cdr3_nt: TGCAGTGCCGCCGGGACTAGGGGGGTGGAAAATGAGCAGTTCTTC; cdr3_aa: CSAAGTRGVENEQFF
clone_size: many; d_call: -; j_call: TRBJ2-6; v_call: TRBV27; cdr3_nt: TGTGCCAGCAGTCTGATGTACTCTGGGGCCAACGTCCTGACTTTC; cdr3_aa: CASSLMYSGANVLTF
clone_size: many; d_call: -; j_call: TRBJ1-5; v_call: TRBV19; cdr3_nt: TGTGCCAGTACTTCTAGGGCAGGGAATCAGCCCCAGCATTTT; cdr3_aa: CASTSRAGNQPQHF
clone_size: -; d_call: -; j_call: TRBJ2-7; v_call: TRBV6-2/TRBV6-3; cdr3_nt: TGTGCCAGCAGACTAAGCCCGTCCTACGAGCAGTACTTC; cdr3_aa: CASRLSPSYEQYF
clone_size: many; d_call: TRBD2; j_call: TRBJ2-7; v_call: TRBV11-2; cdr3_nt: TGTGCCAGCAGCTTAAAAGATTTTCCTAGCGGGCTTTTTACCTACGAGCAGTACTTC; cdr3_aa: CASSLKDFPSGLFTYEQYF
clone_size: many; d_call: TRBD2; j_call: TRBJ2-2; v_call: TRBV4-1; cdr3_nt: TGCGCCAGCAGCCAAGCGCCGGGACTAGCGGGTGTCACCGGGGAGCTGTTTTTT; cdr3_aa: CASSQAPGLAGVTGELFF
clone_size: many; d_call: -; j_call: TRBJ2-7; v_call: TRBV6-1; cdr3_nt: TGTGCCAGCAGTGATAGTCTAGTCTTGGACGAGCAGTACTTC; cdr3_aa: CASSDSLVLDEQYF
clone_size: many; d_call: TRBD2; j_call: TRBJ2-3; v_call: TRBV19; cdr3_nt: TGTGCCAGTAGTACCGAAAGGACTAGCGGCAACACAGATACGCAGTATTTT; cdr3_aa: CASSTERTSGNTDTQYF
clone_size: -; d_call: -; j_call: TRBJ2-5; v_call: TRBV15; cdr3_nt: TGTGCCACCAGCAGGGGCTACTCCGAGGAGACCCAGTACTTC; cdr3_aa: CATSRGYSEETQYF
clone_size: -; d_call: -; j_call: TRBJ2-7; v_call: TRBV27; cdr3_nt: TGTGCCAGCAGTTCTAGGACGGGGGGCGCCTACGAGCAGTACTTC; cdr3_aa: CASSSRTGGAYEQYF
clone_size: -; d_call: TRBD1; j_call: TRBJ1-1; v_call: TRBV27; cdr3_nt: TGTGCCAGCTCAACCGCCACAGGGGGTAAAACCAACACTGAAGCTTTCTTT; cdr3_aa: CASSTATGGKTNTEAFF
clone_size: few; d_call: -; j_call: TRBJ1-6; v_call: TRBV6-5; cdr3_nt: TGTGCCAGCAGTTCCTCCGGGAGCTCCTATAATTCACCCCTCCACTTT; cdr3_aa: CASSSSGSSYNSPLHF
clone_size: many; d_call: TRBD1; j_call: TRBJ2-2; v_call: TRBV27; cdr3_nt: TGTGCCAGCAGTTTAGGTCAGGGGGCTACCGGGGAGCTGTTTTTT; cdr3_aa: CASSLGQGATGELFF
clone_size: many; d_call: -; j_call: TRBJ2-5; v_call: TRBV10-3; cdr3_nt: TGTGCCATCAGTGAGGCCAAAGGGTCCTTGCGAGAGACCCAGTACTTC; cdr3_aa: CAISEAKGSLRETQYF
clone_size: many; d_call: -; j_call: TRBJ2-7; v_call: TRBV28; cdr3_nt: TGTGCCAGCAGTTTTTTCACCAGGGCAGGGTCCTACGAGCAGTACTTC; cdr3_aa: CASSFFTRAGSYEQYF
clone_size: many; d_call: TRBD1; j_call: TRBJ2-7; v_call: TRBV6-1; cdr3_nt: TGTGCCAGCAGTTATAAGGGGGACAGGGTCTCCGAGCAGTACTTC; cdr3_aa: CASSYKGDRVSEQYF
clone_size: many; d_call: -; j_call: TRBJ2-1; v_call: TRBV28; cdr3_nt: TGTGCCACCGAACCGGGGAGTTACAATGAGCAGTTCTTC; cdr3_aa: CATEPGSYNEQFF
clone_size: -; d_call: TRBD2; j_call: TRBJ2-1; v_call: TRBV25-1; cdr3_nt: TGTACCAGCAGTCCGGGACTAGCGGGCTATAATGAGCAGTTCTTC; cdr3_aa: CTSSPGLAGYNEQFF
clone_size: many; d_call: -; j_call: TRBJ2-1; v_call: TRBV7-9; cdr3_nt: TGTGCCAGCAGCTTATTGGGTGAGCAGTTCTTC; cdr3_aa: CASSLLGEQFF
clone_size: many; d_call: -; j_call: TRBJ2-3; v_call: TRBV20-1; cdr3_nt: TGCAGTGCTAGAGATGGCCGCACAGATACGCAGTATTTT; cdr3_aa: CSARDGRTDTQYF
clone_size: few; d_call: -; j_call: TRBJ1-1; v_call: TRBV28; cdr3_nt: TGTGCCAGCAGTTCTCCCGGGGGTTATAATGAAGCTTTCTTT; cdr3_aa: CASSSPGGYNEAFF
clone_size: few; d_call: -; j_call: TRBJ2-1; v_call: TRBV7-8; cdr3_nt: TGTGCCAGCAGCTGGGGGCCCGGGAATGAGCAGTTCTTC; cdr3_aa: CASSWGPGNEQFF
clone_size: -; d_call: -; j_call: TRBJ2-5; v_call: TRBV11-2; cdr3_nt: TGTGCCAGCAGCTGGGGGGCCAGGGACGGCGAGACCCAGTACTTC; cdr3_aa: CASSWGARDGETQYF
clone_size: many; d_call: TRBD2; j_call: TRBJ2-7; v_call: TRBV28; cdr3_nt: TGTGCCAGCAGTGGGGGGGGTAAGGCCTCCTACGAGCAGTACTTC; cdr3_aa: CASSGGGKASYEQYF
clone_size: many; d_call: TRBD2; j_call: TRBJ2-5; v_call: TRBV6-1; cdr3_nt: TGTGCCAGCAGTGAAAGGGGACTAGCGGAGACCCAGTACTTC; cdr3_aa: CASSERGLAETQYF
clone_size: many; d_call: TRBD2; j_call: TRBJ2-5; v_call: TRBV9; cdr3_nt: TGTGCCAGCAGCGAGGGACTAGCGGGAGGGTACCAAGAGACCCAGTACTTC; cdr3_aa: CASSEGLAGGYQETQYF
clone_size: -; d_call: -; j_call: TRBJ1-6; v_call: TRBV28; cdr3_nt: TGTGCGAGCAGGGAACGCCGTGGACCCCTCCACTTT; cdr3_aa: CASRERRGPLHF
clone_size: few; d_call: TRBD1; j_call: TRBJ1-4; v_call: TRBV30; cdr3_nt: TGTGCCTGGAGTGGAAGGGACAGGGATCTAAAACTGTTTTTT; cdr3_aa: CAWSGRDRDLKLFF
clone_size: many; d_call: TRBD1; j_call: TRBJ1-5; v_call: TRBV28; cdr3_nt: TGTGCCAGCACCATGAGGGGACAGGGGAGCAATCAGCCCCAGCATTTT; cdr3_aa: CASTMRGQGSNQPQHF
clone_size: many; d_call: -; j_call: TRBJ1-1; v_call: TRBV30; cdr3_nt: TGTGCCTGGAGTGTACGAGAAGGGATCAACACTGAAGCTTTCTTT; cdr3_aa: CAWSVREGINTEAFF
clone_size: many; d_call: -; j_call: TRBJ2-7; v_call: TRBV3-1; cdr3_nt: TGTGCCAGCAGCCAAGTTTCCTACGAGCAGTACTTC; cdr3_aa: CASSQVSYEQYF
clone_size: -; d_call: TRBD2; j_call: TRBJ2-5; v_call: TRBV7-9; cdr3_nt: TGTGCCAGCAGCTTTAGCGGGACGGAGACCCAGTACTTC; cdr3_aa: CASSFSGTETQYF
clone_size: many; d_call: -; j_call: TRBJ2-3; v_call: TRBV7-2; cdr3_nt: TGTGCCAGCAGCCTCCCCGGGGCAGATACGCAGTATTTT; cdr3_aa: CASSLPGADTQYF
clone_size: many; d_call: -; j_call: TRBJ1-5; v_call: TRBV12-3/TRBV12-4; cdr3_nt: TGTGCCAGCAGACGTACAGGGAGGAGCAATCAGCCCCAGCATTTT; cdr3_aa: CASRRTGRSNQPQHF
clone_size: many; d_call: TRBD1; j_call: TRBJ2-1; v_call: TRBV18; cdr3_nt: TGTGCCAGCTCACCACCCACAGGGGTCCTCTACAATGAGCAGTTCTTC; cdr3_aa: CASSPPTGVLYNEQFF
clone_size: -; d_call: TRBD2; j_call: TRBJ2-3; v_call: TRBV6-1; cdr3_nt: TGTGCCAGCAGTTCCCAAACAAAGACCGGGACTAGCGTCTTCACCACAGATACGCAGTATTTT; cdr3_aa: CASSSQTKTGTSVFTTDTQYF
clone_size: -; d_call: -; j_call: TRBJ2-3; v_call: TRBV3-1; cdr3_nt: TGTGCCAGCAGCCGGGGCCTTAGATACACAGATACGCAGTATTTT; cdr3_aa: CASSRGLRYTDTQYF
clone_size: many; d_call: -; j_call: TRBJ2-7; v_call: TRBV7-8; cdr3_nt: TGTGCCAGCAGCTTATGGCAGTACGAGCAGTACTTC; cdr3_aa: CASSLWQYEQYF
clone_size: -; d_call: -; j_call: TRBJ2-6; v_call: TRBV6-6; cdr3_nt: TGTGCCAGCAGTTACGAAGTTGCGGCTGGGGCCAACGTCCTGACTTTC; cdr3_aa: CASSYEVAAGANVLTF
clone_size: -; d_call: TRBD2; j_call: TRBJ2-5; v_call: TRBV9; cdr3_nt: TGTGCCAGCAGCGTAGGTACTAGCGGGGTACGGCAAGAGACCCAGTACTTC; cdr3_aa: CASSVGTSGVRQETQYF
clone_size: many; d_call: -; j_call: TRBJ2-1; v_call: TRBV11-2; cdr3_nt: TGTGCCAGCCGGGGGATCTACAATGAGCAGTTCTTC; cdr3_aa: CASRGIYNEQFF
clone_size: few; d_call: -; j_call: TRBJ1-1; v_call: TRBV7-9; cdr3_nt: TGTGCCAGCAGCTTGTTAGGGGAGGAAGCTTTCTTT; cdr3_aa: CASSLLGEEAFF
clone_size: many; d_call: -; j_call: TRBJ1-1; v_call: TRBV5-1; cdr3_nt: TGCGCCAGCAGCTTTTGGGAGAACACTGAAGCTTTCTTT; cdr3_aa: CASSFWENTEAFF
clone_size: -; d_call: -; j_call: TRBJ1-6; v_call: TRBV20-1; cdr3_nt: TGCAGTGCAAAACAGGACAACAATTCACCCCTCCACTTT; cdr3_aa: CSAKQDNNSPLHF
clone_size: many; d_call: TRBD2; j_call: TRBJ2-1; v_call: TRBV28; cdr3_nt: TGTGCCAGCAGTTTCAGACTAGCGGGAGTCGCATACAATGAGCAGTTCTTC; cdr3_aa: CASSFRLAGVAYNEQFF
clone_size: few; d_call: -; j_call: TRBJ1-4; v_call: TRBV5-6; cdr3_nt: TGTGCCAGCAGCTTGGGGGGGGCTAATGAAAAACTGTTTTTT; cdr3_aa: CASSLGGANEKLFF
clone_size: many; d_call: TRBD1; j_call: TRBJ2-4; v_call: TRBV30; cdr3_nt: TGTGCCTGGAGTCCAGGGGGTTACGGCAAAAACATTCAGTACTTC; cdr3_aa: CAWSPGGYGKNIQYF
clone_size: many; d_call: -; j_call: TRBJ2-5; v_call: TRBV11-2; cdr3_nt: TGTGCCAGCAGCTCGATCCCCGATGCGACCCAGTACTTC; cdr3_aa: CASSSIPDATQYF
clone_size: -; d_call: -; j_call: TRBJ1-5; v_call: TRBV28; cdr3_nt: TGTGTCAGCAGCTCCCCGATCCTCAATCAGCCCCAGCATTTT; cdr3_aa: CVSSSPILNQPQHF
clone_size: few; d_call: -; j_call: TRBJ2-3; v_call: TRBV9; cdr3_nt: TGTGCCAGCAGCCCAAGGGACGGCTTCACAGATACGCAGTATTTT; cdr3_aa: CASSPRDGFTDTQYF
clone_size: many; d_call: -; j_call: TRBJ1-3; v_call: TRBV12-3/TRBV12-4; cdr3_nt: TGTGCCAGCAGTATCAGGGGAGGCTCTGGAAACACCATATATTTT; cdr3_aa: CASSIRGGSGNTIYF
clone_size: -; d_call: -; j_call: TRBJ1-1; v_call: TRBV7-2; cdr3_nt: TGTGCCAGCAGCTTATGGCCGGGCCCTGAAGCTTTCTTT; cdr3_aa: CASSLWPGPEAFF
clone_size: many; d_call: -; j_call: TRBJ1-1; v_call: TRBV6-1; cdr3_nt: TGTGCCAGCAGCCTATCGGGACGTTCGGCGGAGGCTTTCTTT; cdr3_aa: CASSLSGRSAEAFF
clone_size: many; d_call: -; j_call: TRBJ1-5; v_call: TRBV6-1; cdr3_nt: TGTGCCAGCAGTGAAGGGGTCAGTAGCAATCAGCCCCAGCATTTT; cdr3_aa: CASSEGVSSNQPQHF
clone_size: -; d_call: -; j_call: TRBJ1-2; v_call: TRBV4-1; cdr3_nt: TGCGCCAGCAGCCACCCGAGTTGGATCTTCGACGGCTACACCTTC; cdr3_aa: CASSHPSWIFDGYTF
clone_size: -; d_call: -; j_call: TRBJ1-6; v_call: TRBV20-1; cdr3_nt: TGCAGTGCTAGATCTTCCATCGTGAGGAATTCACCCCTCCACTTT; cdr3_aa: CSARSSIVRNSPLHF
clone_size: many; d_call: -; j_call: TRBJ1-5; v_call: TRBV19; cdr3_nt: TGTGCCAGTAGTATTCTGGGGGTTGATCAGCCCCAGCATTTT; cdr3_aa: CASSILGVDQPQHF